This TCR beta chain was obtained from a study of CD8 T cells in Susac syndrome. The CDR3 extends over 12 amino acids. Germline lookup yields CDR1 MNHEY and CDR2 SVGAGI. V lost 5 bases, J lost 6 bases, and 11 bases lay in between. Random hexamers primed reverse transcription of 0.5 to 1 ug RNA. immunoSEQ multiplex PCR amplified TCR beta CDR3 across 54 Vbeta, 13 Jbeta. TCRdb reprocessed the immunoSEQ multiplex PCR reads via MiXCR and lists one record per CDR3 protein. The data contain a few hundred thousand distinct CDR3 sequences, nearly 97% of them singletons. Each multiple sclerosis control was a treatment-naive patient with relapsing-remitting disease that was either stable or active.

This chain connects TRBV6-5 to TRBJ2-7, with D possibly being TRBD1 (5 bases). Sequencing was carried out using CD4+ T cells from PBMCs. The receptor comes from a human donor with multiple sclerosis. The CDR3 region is CASSPPGFEQYF. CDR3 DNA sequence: TGTGCCAGCAGTCCTCCAGGGTTCGAGCAGTACTTC.